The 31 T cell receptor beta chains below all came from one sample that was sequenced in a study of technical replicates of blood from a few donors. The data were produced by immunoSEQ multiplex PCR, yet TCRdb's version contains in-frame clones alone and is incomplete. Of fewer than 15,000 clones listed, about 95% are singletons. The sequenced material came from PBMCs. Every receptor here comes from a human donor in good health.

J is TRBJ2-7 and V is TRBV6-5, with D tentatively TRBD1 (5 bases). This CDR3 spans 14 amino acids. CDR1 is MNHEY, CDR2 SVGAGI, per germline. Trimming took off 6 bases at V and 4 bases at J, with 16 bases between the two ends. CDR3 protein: CASSPDTWLYEQYF. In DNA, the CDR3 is TGTGCCAGCAGCCCGGACACCTGGCTTTACGAGCAGTACTTC.

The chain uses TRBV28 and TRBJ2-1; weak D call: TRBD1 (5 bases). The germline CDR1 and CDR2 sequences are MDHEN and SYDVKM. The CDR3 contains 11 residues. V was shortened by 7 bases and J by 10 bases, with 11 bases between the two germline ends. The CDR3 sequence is CASTIRGEQFF. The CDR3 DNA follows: TGTGCCAGCACCATAAGGGGCGAGCAGTTCTTC.

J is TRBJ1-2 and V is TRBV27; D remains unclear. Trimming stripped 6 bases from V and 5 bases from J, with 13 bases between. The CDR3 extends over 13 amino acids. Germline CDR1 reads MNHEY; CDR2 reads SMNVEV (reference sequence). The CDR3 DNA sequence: TGTGCCAGCAGCCGCGACGGAGATTATGGCTACACCTTC. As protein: CASSRDGDYGYTF.

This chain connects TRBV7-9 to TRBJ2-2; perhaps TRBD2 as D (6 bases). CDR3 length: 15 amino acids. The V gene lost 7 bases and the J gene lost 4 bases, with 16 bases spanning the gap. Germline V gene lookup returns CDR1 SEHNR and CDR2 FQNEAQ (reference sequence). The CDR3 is CASTLNSGGTGELFF. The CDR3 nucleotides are TGTGCCAGCACCCTCAATAGCGGAGGCACCGGGGAGCTGTTTTTT. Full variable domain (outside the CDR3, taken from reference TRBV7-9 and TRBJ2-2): DTGVSQNPRHKITKRGQNVTFRCDPISEHNRLYWYRQTLGQGPEFLTYFQNEAQLEKSRLLSDRFSAERPKGSFSTLEIQRTEQGDSAMYLCASTLNSGGTGELFFGEGSRLTVL.

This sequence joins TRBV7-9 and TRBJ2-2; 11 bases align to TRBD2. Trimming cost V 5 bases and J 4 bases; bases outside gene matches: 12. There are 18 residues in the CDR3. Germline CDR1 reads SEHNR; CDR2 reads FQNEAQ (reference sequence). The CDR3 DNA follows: TGTGCCAGCAGCGGTAATAGACTAGCGGGAATGAGCACCGGGGAGCTGTTTTTT. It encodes CASSGNRLAGMSTGELFF.

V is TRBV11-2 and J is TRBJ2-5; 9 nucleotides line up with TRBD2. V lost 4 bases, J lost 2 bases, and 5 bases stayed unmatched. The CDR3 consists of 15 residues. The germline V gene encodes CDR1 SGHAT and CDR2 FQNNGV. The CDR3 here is CASSSGTSSQETQYF. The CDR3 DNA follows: TGTGCCAGCAGCTCCGGGACTAGCTCGCAAGAGACCCAGTACTTC.

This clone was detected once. Written as DNA, the CDR3 is TGCGCCAGCAGTGATTCAGGGGACACTGAAGCTTTCTTT. Protein product: CASSDSGDTEAFF. The chain recombines TRBV10-2 with TRBJ1-1, with a tentative D call TRBD1 (6 bases). The CDR3 runs 13 residues. In germline, CDR1 is WSHSY, CDR2 SAAADI. Deletions cut 3 bases from V and 3 bases from J, with 8 bases between.

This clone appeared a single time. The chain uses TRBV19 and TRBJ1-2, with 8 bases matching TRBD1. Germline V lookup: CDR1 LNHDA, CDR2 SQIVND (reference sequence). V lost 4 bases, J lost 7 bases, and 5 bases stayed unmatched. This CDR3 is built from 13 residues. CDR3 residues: CASSTLDRGGYTF. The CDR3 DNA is TGTGCCAGTAGTACACTCGACAGGGGTGGCTACACCTTC.

The CDR3 region has the DNA TGCGCCAGCAGGTCGGGACAGGGAGCAGATACGCAGTATTTT. Encoded protein: CASRSGQGADTQYF. This rearrangement joins TRBV10-1 to TRBJ2-3; 9 positions match TRBD1. Trimming cost V 6 bases and J 4 bases; bases outside gene matches: 5. CDR3 length: 14 residues. Germline V gene sequence: CDR1 WNHNN, CDR2 SYGVQD (reference sequence).

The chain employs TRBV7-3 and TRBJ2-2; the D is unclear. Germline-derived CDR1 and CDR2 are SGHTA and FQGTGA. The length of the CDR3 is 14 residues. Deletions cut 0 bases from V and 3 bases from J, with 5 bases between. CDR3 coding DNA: TGTGCCAGCAGCTTAACCCTACACACCGGGGAGCTGTTTTTT. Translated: CASSLTLHTGELFF.

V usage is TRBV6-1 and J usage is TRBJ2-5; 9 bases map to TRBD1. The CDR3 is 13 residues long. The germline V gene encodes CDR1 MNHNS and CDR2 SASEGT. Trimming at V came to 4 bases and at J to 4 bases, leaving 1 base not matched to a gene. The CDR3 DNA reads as TGTGCCAGCAGTGGACAGGGGGGAGAGACCCAGTACTTC. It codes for CASSGQGGETQYF.

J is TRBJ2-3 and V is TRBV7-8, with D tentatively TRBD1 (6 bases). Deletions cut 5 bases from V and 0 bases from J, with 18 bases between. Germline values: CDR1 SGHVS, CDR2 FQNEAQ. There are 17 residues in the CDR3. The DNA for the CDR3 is TGTGCCAGCAGCCTTCTTGGGACAAGCCTTAGCACAGATACGCAGTATTTT. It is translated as CASSLLGTSLSTDTQYF.

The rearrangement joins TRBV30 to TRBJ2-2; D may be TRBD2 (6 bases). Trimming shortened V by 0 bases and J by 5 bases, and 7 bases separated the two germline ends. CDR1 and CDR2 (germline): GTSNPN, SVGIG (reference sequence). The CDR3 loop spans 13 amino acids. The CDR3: CAWSVRGTGELFF. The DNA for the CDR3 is TGTGCCTGGAGTGTACGGGGGACCGGGGAGCTGTTTTTT.

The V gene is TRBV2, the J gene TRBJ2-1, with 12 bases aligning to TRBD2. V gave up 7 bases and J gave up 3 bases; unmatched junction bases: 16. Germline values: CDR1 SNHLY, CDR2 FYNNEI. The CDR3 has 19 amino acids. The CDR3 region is CASIAGTSGRTEHYNEQFF. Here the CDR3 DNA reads TGTGCCAGCATTGCAGGTACTAGCGGGAGGACAGAGCACTACAATGAGCAGTTCTTC.

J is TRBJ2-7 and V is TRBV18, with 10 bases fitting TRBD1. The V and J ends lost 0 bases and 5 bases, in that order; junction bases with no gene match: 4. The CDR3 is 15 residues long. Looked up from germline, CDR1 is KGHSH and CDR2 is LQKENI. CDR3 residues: CASSPPGQGPNEQYF. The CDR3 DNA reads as TGTGCCAGCTCACCACCGGGACAGGGGCCGAACGAGCAGTACTTC.

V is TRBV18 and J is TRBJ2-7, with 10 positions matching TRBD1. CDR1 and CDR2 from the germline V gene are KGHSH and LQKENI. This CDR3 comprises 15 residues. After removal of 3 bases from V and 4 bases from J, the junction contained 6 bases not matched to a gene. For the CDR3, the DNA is TGTGCCAGCTCACCTCGACAGGGGGCGCGTTACGAGCAGTACTTC. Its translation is CASSPRQGARYEQYF.

The CDR3 DNA reads TGTGCCAGTAGTATAAGCGGACTAGCGGGACTGGTTGAGCAGTTCTTC. Translating gives CASSISGLAGLVEQFF. The chain is built from TRBV19 and TRBJ2-1; 12 nucleotides align to TRBD2. Per the germline V gene, CDR1 is LNHDA and CDR2 is SQIVND (reference sequence). The CDR3 extends over 16 amino acids. Trimming at V came to 2 bases and at J to 9 bases, leaving 8 bases not matched to a gene.

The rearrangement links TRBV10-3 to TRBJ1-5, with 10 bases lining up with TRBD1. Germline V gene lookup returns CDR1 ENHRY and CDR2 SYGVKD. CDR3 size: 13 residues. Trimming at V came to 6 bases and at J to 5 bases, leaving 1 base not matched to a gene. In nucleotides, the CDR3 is TGTGCCATCAGAGGGACAGGGGATCAGCCCCAGCATTTT. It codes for CAIRGTGDQPQHF.

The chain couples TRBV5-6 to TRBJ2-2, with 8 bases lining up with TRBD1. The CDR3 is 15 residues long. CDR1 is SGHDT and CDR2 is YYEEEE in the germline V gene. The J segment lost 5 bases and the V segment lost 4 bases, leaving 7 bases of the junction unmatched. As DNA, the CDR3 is TGTGCCAGCAGCCCAGGACAGGGTGGAACCGGGGAGCTGTTTTTT. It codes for CASSPGQGGTGELFF.

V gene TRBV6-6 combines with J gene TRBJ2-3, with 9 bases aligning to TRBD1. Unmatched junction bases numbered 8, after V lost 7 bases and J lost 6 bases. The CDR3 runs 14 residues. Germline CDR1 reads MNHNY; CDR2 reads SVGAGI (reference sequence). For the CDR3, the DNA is TGTGCCAGCAAGGTGACAGGGGGAACCGATACGCAGTATTTT. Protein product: CASKVTGGTDTQYF.

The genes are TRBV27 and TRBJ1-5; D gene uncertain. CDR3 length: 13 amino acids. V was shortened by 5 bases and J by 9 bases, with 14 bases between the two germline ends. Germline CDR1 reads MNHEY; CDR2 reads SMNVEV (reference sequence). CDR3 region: CASSPEPPRPQHF. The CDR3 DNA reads TGTGCCAGCAGTCCAGAACCTCCCCGGCCCCAGCATTTT.

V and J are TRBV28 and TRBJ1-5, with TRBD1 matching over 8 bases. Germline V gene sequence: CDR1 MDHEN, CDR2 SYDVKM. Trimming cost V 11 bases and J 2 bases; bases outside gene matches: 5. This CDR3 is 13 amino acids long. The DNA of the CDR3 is TGTGCCGGACAGGGATGGCGCAATCAGCCCCAGCATTTT. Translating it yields CAGQGWRNQPQHF.

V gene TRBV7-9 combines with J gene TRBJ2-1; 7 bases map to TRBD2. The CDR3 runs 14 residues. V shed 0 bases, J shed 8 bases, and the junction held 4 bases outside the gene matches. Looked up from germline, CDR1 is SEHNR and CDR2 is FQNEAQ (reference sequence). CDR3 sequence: CASSLAGGPDEQFF. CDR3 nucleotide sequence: TGTGCCAGCAGCTTAGCGGGAGGGCCCGATGAGCAGTTCTTC.

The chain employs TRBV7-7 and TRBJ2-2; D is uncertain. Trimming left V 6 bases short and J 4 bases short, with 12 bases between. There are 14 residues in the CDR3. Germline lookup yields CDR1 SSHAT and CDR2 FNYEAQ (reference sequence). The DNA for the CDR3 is TGTGCCAGCAGGAACTTACAGACCACCGGGGAGCTGTTTTTT. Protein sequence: CASRNLQTTGELFF.

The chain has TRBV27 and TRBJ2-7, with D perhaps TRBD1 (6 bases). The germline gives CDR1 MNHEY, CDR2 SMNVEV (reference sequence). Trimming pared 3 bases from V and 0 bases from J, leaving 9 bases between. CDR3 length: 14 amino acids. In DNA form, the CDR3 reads TGTGCCAGCAGTTTGAGACAGGACTCCTACGAGCAGTACTTC. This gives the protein CASSLRQDSYEQYF.

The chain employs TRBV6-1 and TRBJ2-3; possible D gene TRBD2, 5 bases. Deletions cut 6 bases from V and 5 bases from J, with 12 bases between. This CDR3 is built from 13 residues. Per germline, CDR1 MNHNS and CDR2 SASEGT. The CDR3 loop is CASRDPRVDTQYF. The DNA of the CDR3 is TGTGCCAGCAGGGACCCGCGGGTAGATACGCAGTATTTT.

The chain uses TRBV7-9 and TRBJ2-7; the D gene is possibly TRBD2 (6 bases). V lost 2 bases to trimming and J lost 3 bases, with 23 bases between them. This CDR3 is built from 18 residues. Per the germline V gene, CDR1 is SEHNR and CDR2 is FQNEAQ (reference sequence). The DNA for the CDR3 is TGTGCCAGCAGCTTACAGGGAGGTTTGAGGGCGGGTGGCTACGAGCAGTACTTC. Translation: CASSLQGGLRAGGYEQYF. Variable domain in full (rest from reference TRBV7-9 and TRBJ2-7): DTGVSQNPRHKITKRGQNVTFRCDPISEHNRLYWYRQTLGQGPEFLTYFQNEAQLEKSRLLSDRFSAERPKGSFSTLEIQRTEQGDSAMYLCASSLQGGLRAGGYEQYFGPGTRLTVT.

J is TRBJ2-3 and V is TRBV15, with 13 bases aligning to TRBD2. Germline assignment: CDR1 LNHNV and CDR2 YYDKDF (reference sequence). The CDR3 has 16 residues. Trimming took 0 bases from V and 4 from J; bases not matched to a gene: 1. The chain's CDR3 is CATSRDTSGRADTQYF. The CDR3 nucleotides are TGTGCCACCAGCAGAGATACTAGCGGGAGGGCAGATACGCAGTATTTT.

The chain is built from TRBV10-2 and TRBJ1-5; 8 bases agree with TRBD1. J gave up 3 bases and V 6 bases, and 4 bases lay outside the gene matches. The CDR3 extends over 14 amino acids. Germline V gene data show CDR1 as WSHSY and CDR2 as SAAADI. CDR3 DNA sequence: TGCGCCAGCAGGGCGGACAGGGTCAATCAGCCCCAGCATTTT. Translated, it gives CASRADRVNQPQHF.

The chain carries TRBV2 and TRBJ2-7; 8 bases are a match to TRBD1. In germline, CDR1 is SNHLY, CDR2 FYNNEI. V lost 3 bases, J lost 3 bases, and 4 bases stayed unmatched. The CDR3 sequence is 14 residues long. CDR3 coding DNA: TGTGCCAGCAGTGATGGACAGGGCGACTACGAGCAGTACTTC. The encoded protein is CASSDGQGDYEQYF.

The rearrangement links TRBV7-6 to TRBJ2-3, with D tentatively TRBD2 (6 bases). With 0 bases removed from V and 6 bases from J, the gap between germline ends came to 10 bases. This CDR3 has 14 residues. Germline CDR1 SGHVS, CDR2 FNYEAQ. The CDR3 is CASSLALARDTQYF. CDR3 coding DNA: TGTGCCAGCAGCTTAGCGCTAGCGAGGGATACGCAGTATTTT.